Shown below are 2 T cell receptor beta chains from a single sample sequenced in a study of CD8 T cells in ankylosing spondylitis. Study-wide results and caveats: Seemingly characteristic of ankylosing spondylitis blood was a TCR beta motif consisting of eight highly homologous variants.

Each CDR3 protein is one row after TCRdb ran MiXCR on the 5' RACE reads. The profile shows approximately 400,000 distinct CDR3 sequences, about 24% of them singletons. Their specific antigens are unknown. Sequences were obtained from blood, either unsorted or a sorted T cell fraction (not recorded which). The receptors were sampled from a male donor with ankylosing spondylitis.

The V call is TRBV2, the J call TRBJ1-5; 7 bases match TRBD1. Germline CDR1 reads SNHLY; CDR2 reads FYNNEI. This CDR3 region has 14 residues. Losses at the gene ends were 5 bases for V and 6 bases for J; bases not matched to a gene: 7. Here the CDR3 reads CASSLEGAVQPQHF. CDR3 DNA: TGTGCCAGCAGTCTGGAGGGGGCTGTTCAGCCCCAGCATTTT. Drawing the rest from reference TRBV2 and TRBJ1-5, the complete variable domain is EPEVTQTPSHQVTQMGQEVILRCVPISNHLYFYWYRQILGQKVEFLVSFYNNEISEKSEIFDDQFSVERPDGSNFTLKIRSTKLEDSAMYFCASSLEGAVQPQHFGDGTRLSIL.

The chain joins TRBV13 to TRBJ2-3; possibly TRBD2 for D (6 bases). The CDR3 covers 16 residues. CDR1 PRHDT and CDR2 FYEKMQ come from the germline V gene (reference sequence). The V end was cut by 10 bases, the J end by 3 bases, with 23 bases between. The CDR3 DNA sequence: TGTGCCACCAATCTCCGGGCTAGGAGGGTGACAGATACGCAGTATTTT. Its translation: CATNLRARRVTDTQYF.